The 18 T cell receptor beta chains in this list originate from one sample, sequenced in a study of cytomegalovirus exposure and HLA in healthy donors. PCR amplification relied on 60 Vbeta primers (plus 13 Jbeta primers). Here immunoSEQ multiplex PCR was the method, and the copy in TCRdb shows in-frame clones only, minus some. The profile shows under 250,000 clones, 82% of them singletons. Sequenced sample: PBMCs. These receptors originate from a man aged 40-55 years in good health and CMV-seropositive.

J is TRBJ2-7 and V is TRBV7-8; D possibly corresponds to TRBD1 (5 bases). V was shortened by 5 bases and J by 1 base, with 15 bases between the two germline ends. This CDR3 has 15 amino acids. Germline-derived CDR1 and CDR2 are SGHVS and FQNEAQ. CDR3 sequence (DNA): TGTGCCAGCAGCCCCCTGGGCACAGGATCCTACGAGCAGTACTTC. As protein: CASSPLGTGSYEQYF. The entire variable domain, with the rest obtained from reference TRBV7-8 and TRBJ2-7, is as follows: GAGVSQSPRYKVAKRGQDVALRCDPISGHVSLFWYQQALGQGPEFLTYFQNEAQLDKSGLPSDRFFAERPEGSVSTLKIQRTQQEDSAVYLCASSPLGTGSYEQYFGPGTRLTVT.

The CDR3 loop is CASSQIPGGTQPQHF. CDR3 in DNA: TGTGCCAGCAGCCAGATTCCAGGGGGTACACAGCCCCAGCATTTT. The chain couples TRBV27 to TRBJ1-5; 7 nucleotides align to TRBD1. CDR1 MNHEY and CDR2 SMNVEV come from the germline V gene (reference sequence). V was clipped by 6 bases and J by 7 bases; unmatched bases: 12. The CDR3 runs 15 residues.

In its sample, this clone was seen once. The V call is TRBV29-1, the J call TRBJ1-1; TRBD1 agrees at 8 bases. Looked up from germline, CDR1 is SQVTM and CDR2 is ANQGSEA. V lost 4 bases, J lost 3 bases, and 4 bases stayed unmatched. The CDR3 is 13 amino acids. The CDR3 loop is CSVVAGGDTEAFF. CDR3 bases: TGCAGCGTTGTGGCAGGGGGCGACACTGAAGCTTTCTTT.

The CDR3 sequence is CASSLRRTGTSNTGELFF. DNA of the CDR3: TGTGCCAGCAGCCTGCGCCGGACCGGGACTTCGAACACCGGGGAGCTGTTTTTT. V usage is TRBV7-8 and J usage is TRBJ2-2, with a possible D match to TRBD2 (6 bases). CDR1 is SGHVS, CDR2 FQNEAQ, per germline. CDR3 length equals 18 residues. V dropped 5 bases and J dropped 0 bases, with 19 bases sitting between them.

This clone was observed a few times. The chain combines TRBV5-8 with TRBJ2-7; D unresolved. CDR3 length: 14 residues. Germline lookup yields CDR1 SGHTS and CDR2 YDEGEE. The ends were cut back, 2 bases at V and 0 bases at J, with 9 bases in the middle. As DNA, the CDR3 is TGTGCCAGCAGCTTCGGCATAGCCTCCTACGAGCAGTACGTC. Encoded protein: CASSFGIASYEQYV.

CDR3 DNA: TGTGCCAGCAGCCAAGTTTTTGGACTAGACAACCGATTGGGCACAGATACGCAGTATTTT. This translates into CASSQVFGLDNRLGTDTQYF. The chain combines TRBV14 with TRBJ2-3, with TRBD2 matching over 7 bases. The CDR3 extends over 20 amino acids. Germline trimming cut 1 base from V and 1 base from J; bases unmatched to any gene: 17. Looked up from germline, CDR1 is SGHDN and CDR2 is FVKESK.

The V call is TRBV6-5, the J call TRBJ2-7; 9 positions match TRBD1. Per the germline V gene, CDR1 is MNHEY and CDR2 is SVGAGI. This CDR3 has 14 residues. With 6 bases clipped from V and 2 bases from J, the junction kept 5 bases outside the gene matches. The CDR3 DNA reads TGTGCCAGCAGCAGACAGGGGGGACCCTACGAGCAGTACTTC. Encoded protein: CASSRQGGPYEQYF.

This chain uses TRBV4-1 with TRBJ2-7, with D perhaps matching TRBD2 (5 bases). This CDR3 region has 14 residues. The ends were cut back, 1 base at V and 7 bases at J, with 14 bases in the middle. Germline CDR1 MGHRA, CDR2 YSYEKL. The CDR3: CASSQVVGEDEQYV. CDR3 nucleotide sequence: TGCGCCAGCAGCCAAGTCGTGGGAGAGGATGAGCAGTACGTC.

V gene TRBV7-9 combines with J gene TRBJ1-1; 7 bases agree with TRBD1. CDR1 and CDR2 (germline): SEHNR, FQNEAQ (reference sequence). The CDR3 covers 13 residues. V was clipped by 5 bases and J by 4 bases; unmatched bases: 4. The CDR3 spells CASSLTGSTEAFF. CDR3 in DNA: TGTGCCAGCAGCCTGACAGGGTCCACTGAAGCTTTCTTT.

This clone appeared a few times. The chain couples TRBV27 to TRBJ2-7; tentative D call: TRBD2 (6 bases). Germline assignment: CDR1 MNHEY and CDR2 SMNVEV (reference sequence). Trimming removed 4 bases from V and 5 bases from J, with 12 bases in between. The CDR3 totals 13 residues. CDR3 sequence (DNA): TGTGCCAGCAGTTATCTCTGGGGGGACGAGCAGTACTTC. Translated: CASSYLWGDEQYF.

The chain couples TRBV7-9 to TRBJ2-2; possible D gene TRBD1, 6 bases. Trimming removed 3 bases at V and 1 base at J, with 12 bases between. Looked up from germline, CDR1 is SEHNR and CDR2 is FQNEAQ (reference sequence). This CDR3 has 16 residues. Here the CDR3 reads CASSFFGTLNTGELFF. CDR3 DNA sequence: TGTGCCAGCAGCTTTTTTGGGACACTGAACACCGGGGAGCTGTTTTTT.

The genes are TRBV4-2 and TRBJ2-7; 7 bases align to TRBD1. This CDR3 is built from 15 residues. Germline V CDR1 and CDR2: LGHNA, YNFKEQ. The V segment lost 0 bases and the J segment 3 bases; nucleotides outside the gene matches: 5. CDR3 coding DNA: TGTGCCAGCAGCCAAGACAGGGGGAAAGGCTACGAGCAGTACTTC. Residues: CASSQDRGKGYEQYF.

J is TRBJ1-1 and V is TRBV7-3, with a weak D call TRBD1 (5 bases). CDR1 SGHTA and CDR2 FQGTGA come from the germline V gene. Trimming cost V 4 bases and J 3 bases, with 12 bases left between them. CDR3 length equals 14 residues. The CDR3 bases are TGTGCCAGCAGCTCCCAGGGAAGGGACACTGAAGCTTTCTTT. Translation gives CASSSQGRDTEAFF. Full variable domain (rest looked up from reference TRBV7-3 and TRBJ1-1): GAGVSQTPSNKVTEKGKYVELRCDPISGHTALYWYRQSLGQGPEFLIYFQGTGAADDSGLPNDRFFAVRPEGSVSTLKIQRTERGDSAVYLCASSSQGRDTEAFFGQGTRLTVV.

This clone was counted between two and nine times. V is TRBV27 and J is TRBJ2-5; TRBD1 is a possible D gene (6 bases). V was pared by 5 bases and J by 5 bases, with 15 bases between. This CDR3 comprises 14 residues. The germline V gene has CDR1 MNHEY and CDR2 SMNVEV (reference sequence). CDR3 nucleotides: TGTGCCAGCAGTAGTCTACAGGGTGCCGAGACCCAGTACTTC. The encoded protein is CASSSLQGAETQYF.

This chain joins TRBV6-8 and TRBJ2-1; 10 nucleotides match TRBD2. The junction had 8 bases not matched to a gene; V was cut back by 7 bases and J by 8 bases. This CDR3 has 14 residues. Germline CDR1 MNHGY, CDR2 SAAAGT. CDR3 nucleotide sequence: TGTGCCAGCATGGGGACTAGCGCGGGCGATGAGCAGTTCTTC. Its translation: CASMGTSAGDEQFF.

The rearrangement links TRBV14 to TRBJ2-4, with 8 positions matching TRBD1. This CDR3 has 15 residues. The V gene end was trimmed by 2 bases and the J gene end by 5 bases; junction bases not matched to a gene: 5. CDR1 SGHDN and CDR2 FVKESK come from the germline V gene. In DNA, the CDR3 is TGTGCCAGCAGCCAAAGGGCAGGGGGCGAAAACATTCAGTACTTC. Encoded protein: CASSQRAGGENIQYF.

The V call is TRBV30, the J call TRBJ2-3; TRBD1 matches 8 bases. The CDR3 length is 14 residues. Germline assignment: CDR1 GTSNPN and CDR2 SVGIG (reference sequence). V gave up 3 bases and J gave up 1 base; unmatched junction bases: 3. The CDR3 DNA reads TGTGCCTGGAGCACGGGACAGGGCACAGATACGCAGTATTTT. Translated, it gives CAWSTGQGTDTQYF.

The rearrangement joins TRBV6-4 to TRBJ2-3; weak D call: TRBD2 (6 bases). Germline lookup yields CDR1 MRHNA and CDR2 SNTAGT. The germline V and J ends were trimmed by 2 bases and 5 bases, with 14 bases remaining between them. The CDR3 sequence is 15 residues long. The CDR3: CASSDLAGGIDTQYF. The DNA for the CDR3 is TGTGCCAGCAGTGACCTCGCCGGGGGTATAGATACGCAGTATTTT.